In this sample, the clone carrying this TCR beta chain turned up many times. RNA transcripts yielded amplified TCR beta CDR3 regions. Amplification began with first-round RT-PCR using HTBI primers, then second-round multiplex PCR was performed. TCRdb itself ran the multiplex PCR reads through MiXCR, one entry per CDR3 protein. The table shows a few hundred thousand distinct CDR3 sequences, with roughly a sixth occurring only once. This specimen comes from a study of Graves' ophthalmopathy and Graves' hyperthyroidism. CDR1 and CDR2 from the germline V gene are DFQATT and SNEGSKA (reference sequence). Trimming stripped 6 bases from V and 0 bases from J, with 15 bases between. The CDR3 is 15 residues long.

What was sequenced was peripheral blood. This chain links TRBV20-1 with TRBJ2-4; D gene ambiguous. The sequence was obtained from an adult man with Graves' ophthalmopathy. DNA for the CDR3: TGCAGTGCCGACGTTCGAAAGATAGCCAAAAACATTCAGTACTTC. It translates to CSADVRKIAKNIQYF.